A single sample is the source of the 9 T cell receptor beta chains below, sequenced in a study of blood T cell repertoires in COVID-19. TCRdb keeps only in-frame clones here, not all; method: immunoSEQ multiplex PCR. The sample holds hundreds of thousands of clones, around 89% seen once. Sequencing used peripheral blood. These TCRs come from a young woman with acute or convalescent COVID-19.

This clone has just one count. DNA for the CDR3: TGTGCCACCAGTGACACCCTCGGACAGGGGGCGCCCCCTGAAAATACGCAGTATTTT. It yields the protein CATSDTLGQGAPPENTQYF. The V gene is TRBV24-1, the J gene TRBJ2-3; 11 bases map to TRBD1. Germline V gene data show CDR1 as KGHDR and CDR2 as SFDVKD. Unmatched junction bases numbered 18, after V lost 4 bases and J lost 7 bases. CDR3 length: 19 residues.

The chain links TRBV6-2 or TRBV6-3 to TRBJ1-2; D unclear. V was clipped by 6 bases and J by 4 bases, with 12 bases between them. Germline values: CDR1 MNHEY, CDR2 SVGEGT. This CDR3 contains 13 residues. CDR3 nucleotides: TGTGCCAGCAGCCCCGACGGACTCTATGGCTACACCTTC. Its protein is CASSPDGLYGYTF.

The V and J genes are TRBV9 and TRBJ2-7; 9 bases are shared with TRBD1. V lost 3 bases, J lost 4 bases, and 2 bases stayed unmatched. CDR3 length: 13 amino acids. Germline CDR1 is SGDLS and CDR2 is YYNGEE. This chain's CDR3 is CASSGDRAYEQYF. For the CDR3, the DNA is TGTGCCAGCAGCGGGGACAGGGCTTACGAGCAGTACTTC.

The J gene is TRBJ2-7, the V gene TRBV21-1; TRBD1 is taken as the D call from the table, unchecked against the DNA. TRBV21-1 is flagged as a pseudogene. CDR3 length: 17 amino acids. DNA for the CDR3: TGTGCCAGCAGCAAAGCAGGGGAACAGGACCCGTCCTACGAGCAGTACTTC. Its protein is CASSKAGEQDPSYEQYF.

This rearrangement joins TRBV18 to TRBJ2-7, with a weak D call TRBD2 (6 bases). The CDR3 runs 16 residues. CDR1 is KGHSH and CDR2 is LQKENI in the germline V gene. V lost 3 bases, J lost 2 bases, and 17 bases lay in between. As DNA, the CDR3 is TGTGCCAGCTCACCCCAAAGAGGAGGGCGTACCTACGAGCAGTACTTC. It specifies CASSPQRGGRTYEQYF.

In this sample, this clone turned up once. This sequence joins TRBV7-2 and TRBJ2-7; 7 bases are a match to TRBD1. The V segment lost 3 bases and the J segment 3 bases; nucleotides outside the gene matches: 8. The CDR3 extends over 15 amino acids. Per germline, CDR1 SGHTA and CDR2 FQGNSA. The CDR3, as DNA: TGTGCCAGCAGCTTCGAGGGGCAGGGGGTCTACGAGCAGTACTTC. As protein: CASSFEGQGVYEQYF.

This sequence joins TRBV29-1 and TRBJ2-1; 7 bases agree with TRBD1. The germline V gene encodes CDR1 SQVTM and CDR2 ANQGSEA. The CDR3 covers 13 residues. J lost 7 bases, V lost 1 base, and 4 bases had no gene match. This CDR3 is CSVEATTGNEQFF. The CDR3 DNA reads TGCAGCGTTGAAGCGACGACAGGGAATGAGCAGTTCTTC.

The chain recombines TRBV7-6 with TRBJ2-5, with 7 bases matching TRBD1. V gave up 1 base and J gave up 4 bases; unmatched junction bases: 6. Germline-derived CDR1 and CDR2 are SGHVS and FNYEAQ. The CDR3 runs to 15 residues. DNA for the CDR3: TGTGCCAGCAGCTTAGTCTCAGGGGGAACAGAGACCCAGTACTTC. Protein: CASSLVSGGTETQYF.

As for this clone: Other DNA sequences within the sample encode an identical CDR3. This chain links TRBV5-4 with TRBJ1-1, with D possibly being TRBD1 (6 bases). CDR1 and CDR2 from the germline V gene are SGHNT and YYREEE (reference sequence). V was trimmed by 0 bases and J by 4 bases, leaving 10 bases between them. The CDR3 extends over 14 amino acids. CDR3 amino acids: CASSLGQGSTEAFF. CDR3 sequence (DNA): TGTGCCAGCAGCTTGGGGCAGGGGAGCACTGAAGCTTTCTTT. Full variable domain (remainder filled in from reference TRBV5-4 and TRBJ1-1): ETGVTQSPTHLIKTRGQQVTLRCSSQSGHNTVSWYQQALGQGPQFIFQYYREEENGRGNFPPRFSGLQFPNYSSELNVNALELDDSALYLCASSLGQGSTEAFFGQGTRLTVV.